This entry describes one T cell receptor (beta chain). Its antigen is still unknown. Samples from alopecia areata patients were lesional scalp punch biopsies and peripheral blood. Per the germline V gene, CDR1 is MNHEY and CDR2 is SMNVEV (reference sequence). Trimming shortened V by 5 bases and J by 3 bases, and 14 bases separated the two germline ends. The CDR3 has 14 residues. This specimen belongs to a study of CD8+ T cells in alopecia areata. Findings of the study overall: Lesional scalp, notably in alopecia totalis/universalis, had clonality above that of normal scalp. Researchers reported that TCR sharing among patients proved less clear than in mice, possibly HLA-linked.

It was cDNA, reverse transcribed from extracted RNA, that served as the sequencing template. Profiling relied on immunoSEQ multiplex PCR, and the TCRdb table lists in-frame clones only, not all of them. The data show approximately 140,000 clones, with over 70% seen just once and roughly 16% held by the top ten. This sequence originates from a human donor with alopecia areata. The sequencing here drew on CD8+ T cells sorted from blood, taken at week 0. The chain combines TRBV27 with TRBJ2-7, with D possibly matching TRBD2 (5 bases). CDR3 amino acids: CASSPAGLSYEQYF. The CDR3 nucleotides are TGTGCCAGCAGTCCGGCCGGACTTAGCTACGAGCAGTACTTC.